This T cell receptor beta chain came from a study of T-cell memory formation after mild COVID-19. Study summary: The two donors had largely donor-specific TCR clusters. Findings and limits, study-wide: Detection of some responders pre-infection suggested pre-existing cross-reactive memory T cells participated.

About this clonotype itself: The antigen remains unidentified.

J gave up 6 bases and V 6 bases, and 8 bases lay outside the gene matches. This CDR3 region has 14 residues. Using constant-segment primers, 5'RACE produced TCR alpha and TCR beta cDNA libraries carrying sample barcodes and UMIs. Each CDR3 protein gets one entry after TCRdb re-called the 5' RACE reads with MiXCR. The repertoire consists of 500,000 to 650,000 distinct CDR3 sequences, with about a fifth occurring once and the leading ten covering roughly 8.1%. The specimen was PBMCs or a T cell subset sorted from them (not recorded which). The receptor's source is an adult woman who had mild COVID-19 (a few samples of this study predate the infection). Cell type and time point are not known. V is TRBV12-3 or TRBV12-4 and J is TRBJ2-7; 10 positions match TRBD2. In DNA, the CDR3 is TGTGCCAGCAGGTCAACTAGCGGGGTTTCCGAGCAGTACTTC. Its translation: CASRSTSGVSEQYF.